This T cell receptor (beta chain) comes out of a study of prognosis after radiotherapy for stage I lung cancer (dated by TCRdb to 2020 to 2022). A note on the overall study: Between early 2018 and January 2019, fewer than 20 stage I NSCLC patients were enrolled in Nanjing, China. Over 12 of the patients presented with newly diagnosed primary stage I lung tumors; a few had oligometastatic NSCLC following surgical resection of the primary tumor. Every patient was deemed medically inoperable, approximately 11 because of comorbidities and six to eight because they refused surgery. The cohort included over 10 men and over 5 women, with a median age of roughly 74 years and a range of roughly 53 to 85 years. Squamous cell carcinoma histology was identified in 6 or 7 patients, and adenocarcinoma histology was identified in twelve patients. Using image-guided IMRT or VMAT, SBRT was delivered in 3 to 5 fractions at a biologically effective dose of at least 100 Gy. In every patient, SBRT was given without any concurrent therapy. About 20% of the 19 patients developed distant metastases after SBRT, at a median of approximately 7 months; the other 15 showed no significant progression. This study profiled peripheral blood TCR beta repertoires from stage I NSCLC patients before and after stereotactic body radiotherapy and linked the repertoires to distant failure. A total of around 40 blood samples from 19 patients were sequenced, with one sample obtained before and one obtained after SBRT for each patient. Study-wide findings and limitations: Limitations of the study included a small cohort and short follow-up, and the study findings need independent validation. All reported P values were unadjusted for multiple comparisons. A decrease in unique TCR clone counts was observed after SBRT (median about 10,000 before versus about 7,200 after; Wilcoxon paired P=0.011). Post-SBRT Shannon entropy and its change from baseline were lower in patients who developed distant metastases; baseline Shannon entropy was not associated with metastases. TRBV and TRBJ usage frequencies reportedly differed by metastasis status, in two V genes at baseline and in several V and two J genes after SBRT. Whether the expanded TCR clones were tumor-specific was not determined.

Two rounds of multiplex PCR were performed to amplify the TCR beta CDR3 region from genomic DNA. The first PCR round used primers specific to each TRBV and TRBJ gene, with sequences filed in Chinese patent CN105087789A. Universal primers were used in the second PCR round. The Roche High Pure PCR Template Preparation Kit was used to extract genomic DNA from frozen PBMCs. Paired-end sequencing with 151 bp reads was performed on the libraries using an Illumina HiSeq 3000. The original methods were these. CutAdapt was used to discard raw reads that did not contain the multiplex PCR primer sequences. High-quality paired reads were merged into contigs with PEAR. MiXCR assigned TRB V, D and J gene segments to each contig by aligning to reference sequences. To remove sequencing errors, CDR3 sequences were clustered according to base quality and sequence similarity. Diversity was measured as Shannon entropy normalized by the natural log of productive TCR sequence number. To get clonality, Shannon entropy was divided by the natural log of the number of unique clonotypes, and that result was subtracted from one. The Youden index of ROC curves was used to select progression-free survival cut-offs for repertoire metrics, and analyses were performed in R 3.5.3. TCRdb reran the public reads through fastp at Q25 and MiXCR, keeping productive beta chains. Rows merge per CDR3 protein into single entries with the most common DNA and genes. What appears here as the V and J calls and clone size reflects TCRdb's work, not the paper's. The table for this sample lists approximately 17,000 distinct CDR3 sequences; 43% of them were counted only once. The ten largest clones represent around 38% of the sample.

All patients had node-negative disease on CT and PET/CT, and none had a history of other malignancies or prior chemotherapy or radiotherapy. Approximately 6 milliliters of peripheral venous blood were drawn into EDTA tubes at each of two time points. Ficoll-Paque Plus density-gradient centrifugation was used to isolate PBMCs. Immediately after collection, samples were stored at -80 degrees C until analysis. The CDR3 measures 14 amino acids from cysteine to phenylalanine. The only DNA kept is the CDR3, 42 bases in frame from the first base. Cut back by 5 bases and 6 bases, the V and J ends lie 17 bases apart. CDR1 and CDR2 were assigned from the germline V gene as SGHVS and FNYEAQ. This clonotype was found many times. It lacks a known antigen. No much larger clone is present one base from it, and per-base qualities are unavailable.

The rearrangement joined TRBV7-6 to TRBJ2-7, with no confident D gene call. The origin of this receptor is a donor over 45 with non-small cell lung cancer. The sequencing here drew on PBMCs, taken before or after stereotactic body radiation therapy (not recorded which). The CDR3 protein sequence reads: CASSPNRALSEQYF. The DNA sequence is TGTGCCAGCAGCCCGAACCGGGCCCTCTCCGAGCAGTACTTC.